These 6 T cell receptor beta chains share one sample of origin, sequenced in a study of cytomegalovirus exposure and HLA in healthy donors. The PCR ran on 60 Vbeta and 13 Jbeta primers. Clones were sequenced by immunoSEQ multiplex PCR, and TCRdb holds only the in-frame ones, with some missing. The sample contains fewer than 200,000 clones, around 84% of which appear only once. The specimen was PBMCs. The source of these receptors is a man aged 35-49 years in good health and CMV-seropositive.

The chain combines TRBV5-1 with TRBJ1-4; D perhaps matches TRBD1 (6 bases). This CDR3 has 15 residues. CDR1 and CDR2 (germline): SGHRS, YFSETQ. The V end was cut by 0 bases, the J end by 7 bases, with 13 bases between. CDR3 sequence: CASSLVTGIGEKLFF. As DNA, the CDR3 is TGCGCCAGCAGCTTGGTTACAGGGATTGGTGAAAAACTGTTTTTT.

The genes are TRBV7-2 and TRBJ2-3, with 13 bases fitting TRBD2. V shed 8 bases, J shed 0 bases, and the junction held 2 bases outside the gene matches. Germline V gene lookup returns CDR1 SGHTA and CDR2 FQGNSA. This CDR3 spans 15 amino acids. This CDR3 reads CASGTSGISTDTQYF. The CDR3, as DNA: TGTGCCAGCGGGACTAGCGGGATTAGCACAGATACGCAGTATTTT.

This chain connects TRBV11-3 to TRBJ2-7, with 7 bases that match TRBD1. There are 13 residues in the CDR3. From germline, CDR1 is SGHNT and CDR2 YENEEA. Trimming took 0 bases from V and 4 from J; bases not matched to a gene: 0. CDR3 protein: CASSLDRGYEQYF. The DNA for the CDR3 is TGTGCCAGCAGCTTAGACAGGGGGTACGAGCAGTACTTC.

V usage is TRBV27 and J usage is TRBJ2-7, with a weak D call TRBD2 (6 bases). Germline CDR1 MNHEY, CDR2 SMNVEV (reference sequence). This CDR3 comprises 14 residues. The V end lost 3 bases, the J end lost 2 bases, and 11 bases lay between the germline ends. CDR3 amino acids: CASSLGSGTYEQYF. In nucleotides, the CDR3 is TGTGCCAGCAGTTTGGGTAGCGGAACCTACGAGCAGTACTTC.

The chain carries TRBV10-3 and TRBJ2-7, with 9 nucleotides matching TRBD1. This CDR3 comprises 15 residues. Unmatched junction bases numbered 11, after V lost 6 bases and J lost 5 bases. Per the germline V gene, CDR1 is ENHRY and CDR2 is SYGVKD. In DNA form, the CDR3 reads TGTGCCATCAGATCAACCGGGACAGGGAGTGACGAGCAGTACTTC. It translates to CAIRSTGTGSDEQYF.

The chain recombines TRBV5-4 with TRBJ2-5; 11 nucleotides match TRBD1. CDR1 is SGHNT and CDR2 is YYREEE in the germline V gene (reference sequence). V lost 4 bases and J lost 3; bases outside the gene matches: 11. The length of the CDR3 is 17 residues. Written as DNA, the CDR3 is TGTGCCAGCAGCCCAGGGACAGGGGGTGGCTCGGAAGAGACCCAGTACTTC. It is translated as CASSPGTGGGSEETQYF.